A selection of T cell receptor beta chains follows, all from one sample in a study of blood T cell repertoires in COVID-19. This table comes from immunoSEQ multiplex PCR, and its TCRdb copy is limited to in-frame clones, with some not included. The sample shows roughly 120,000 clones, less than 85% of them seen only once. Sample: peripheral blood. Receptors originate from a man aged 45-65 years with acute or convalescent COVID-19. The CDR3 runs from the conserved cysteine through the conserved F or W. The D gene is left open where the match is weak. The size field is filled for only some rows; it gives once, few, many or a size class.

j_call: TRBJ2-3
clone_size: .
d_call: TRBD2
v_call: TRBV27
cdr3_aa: CASSFLLAGPDTQYF
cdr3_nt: TGTGCCAGCAGTTTCCTCCTAGCGGGACCAGATACGCAGTATTTT

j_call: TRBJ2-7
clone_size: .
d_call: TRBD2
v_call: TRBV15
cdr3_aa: CATSRDSTSGRYEQYF
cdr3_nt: TGTGCCACCAGCAGAGATTCGACTAGCGGGAGATACGAGCAGTACTTC

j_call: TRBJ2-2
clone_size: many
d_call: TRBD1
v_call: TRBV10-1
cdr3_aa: CASGDRPNTGELFF
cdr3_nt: TGCGCCAGCGGGGACAGGCCCAACACCGGGGAGCTGTTTTTT

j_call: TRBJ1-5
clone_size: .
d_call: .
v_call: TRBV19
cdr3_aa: CASSIEGGVSRQPQHF
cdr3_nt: TGTGCCAGTAGTATAGAGGGGGGGGTTTCCAGGCAGCCCCAGCATTTT

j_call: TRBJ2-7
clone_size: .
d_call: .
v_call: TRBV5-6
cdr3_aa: CASSPPGARAEQYF
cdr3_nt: TGTGCCAGCAGCCCCCCAGGGGCGAGGGCCGAGCAGTACTTC

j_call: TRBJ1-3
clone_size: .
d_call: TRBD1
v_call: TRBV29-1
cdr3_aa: CSADSTGAGNTIYF
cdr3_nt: TGCAGCGCCGACTCGACAGGGGCTGGAAACACCATATATTTT

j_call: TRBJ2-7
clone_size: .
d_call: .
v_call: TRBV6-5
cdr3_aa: CATCRDTSSYEQYF
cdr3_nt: TGTGCCACCTGCCGGGACACGAGCTCCTACGAGCAGTACTTC

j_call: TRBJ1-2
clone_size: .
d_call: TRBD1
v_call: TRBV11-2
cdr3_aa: CASSYAGTDYGYTF
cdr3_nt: TGTGCCAGCAGCTACGCCGGGACAGACTATGGCTACACCTTC

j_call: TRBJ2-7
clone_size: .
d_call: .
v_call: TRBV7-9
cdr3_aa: CASSLEFSGAEQYF
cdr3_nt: TGTGCCAGCAGCTTGGAGTTTAGCGGCGCCGAGCAGTACTTC

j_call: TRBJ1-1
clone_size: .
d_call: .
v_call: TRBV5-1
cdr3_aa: CASSSGGGLGTEAFF
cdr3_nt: TGCGCCAGCAGCTCTGGGGGCGGTTTGGGCACTGAAGCTTTCTTT

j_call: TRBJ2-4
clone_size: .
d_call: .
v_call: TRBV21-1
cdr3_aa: CASSIDMGLAKNIQYF
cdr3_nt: TGTGCCAGCAGCATAGACATGGGACTAGCCAAAAACATTCAGTACTTC

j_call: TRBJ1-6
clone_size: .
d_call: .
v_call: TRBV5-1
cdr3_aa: CASSLETGSYNSPLHF
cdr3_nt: TGCGCCAGCAGCTTGGAGACGGGGTCCTATAATTCACCCCTCCACTTT

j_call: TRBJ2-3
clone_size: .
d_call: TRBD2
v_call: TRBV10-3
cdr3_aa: CAISEGLAETTDTQYF
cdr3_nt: TGTGCCATCAGTGAGGGACTAGCGGAGACCACAGATACGCAGTATTTT

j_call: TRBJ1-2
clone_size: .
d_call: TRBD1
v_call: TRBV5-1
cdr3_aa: CASSAPGQGFGGYTF
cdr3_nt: TGCGCCAGCAGCGCCCCGGGACAGGGGTTTGGAGGCTACACCTTC

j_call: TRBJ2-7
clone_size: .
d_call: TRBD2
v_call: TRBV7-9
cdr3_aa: CASSSHPSGGGYEQYF
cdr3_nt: TGTGCCAGCAGCTCCCACCCGAGCGGGGGGGGGTACGAGCAGTACTTC

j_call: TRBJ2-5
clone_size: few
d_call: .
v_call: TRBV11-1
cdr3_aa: CASSLNAGQPQETQYF
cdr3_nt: TGTGCCAGCAGCTTAAATGCGGGACAGCCCCAAGAGACCCAGTACTTC

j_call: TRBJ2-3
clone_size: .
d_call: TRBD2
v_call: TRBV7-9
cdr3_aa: CASSPGLAGADTQYF
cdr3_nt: TGTGCCAGCAGCCCCGGACTAGCGGGTGCAGATACGCAGTATTTT

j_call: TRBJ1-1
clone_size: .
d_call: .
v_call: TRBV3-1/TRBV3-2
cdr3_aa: CASSQDILRVNTEAFF
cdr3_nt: TGTGCCAGCAGCCAAGATATTCTGCGGGTAAACACTGAAGCTTTCTTT

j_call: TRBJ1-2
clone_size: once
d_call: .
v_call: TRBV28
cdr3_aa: CASSSWTASNYGYTF
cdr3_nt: TGTGCCAGCAGTTCCTGGACAGCTTCTAACTATGGCTACACCTTC

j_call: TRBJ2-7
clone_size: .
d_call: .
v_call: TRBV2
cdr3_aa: CASSAGVDYEQYF
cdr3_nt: TGTGCCAGCAGTGCAGGGGTGGACTACGAGCAGTACTTC

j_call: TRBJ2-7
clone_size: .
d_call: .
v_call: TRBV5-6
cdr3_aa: CASSLGVAPYEQYF
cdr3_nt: TGTGCCAGCAGCTTGGGAGTAGCCCCCTACGAGCAGTACTTC

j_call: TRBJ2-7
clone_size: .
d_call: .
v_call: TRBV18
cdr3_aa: CASSPIEGYEQYF
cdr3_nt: TGTGCCAGCTCACCAATCGAGGGCTACGAGCAGTACTTC

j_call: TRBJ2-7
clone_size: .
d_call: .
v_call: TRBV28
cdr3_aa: CASSPQTGTHEQYF
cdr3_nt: TGTGCCAGCAGTCCCCAGACAGGTACCCACGAGCAGTACTTC

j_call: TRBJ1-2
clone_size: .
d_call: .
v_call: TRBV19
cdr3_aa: CASSKRQATYGYTF
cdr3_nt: TGTGCCAGTAGCAAAAGACAAGCTACTTATGGCTACACCTTC

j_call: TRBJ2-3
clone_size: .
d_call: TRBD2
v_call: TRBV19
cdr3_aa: CASRRTSGRRAADTQYF
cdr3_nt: TGTGCCAGTAGGCGGACTAGCGGGAGAAGAGCTGCAGATACGCAGTATTTT

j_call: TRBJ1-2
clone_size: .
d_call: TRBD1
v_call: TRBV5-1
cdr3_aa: CASSPLPNRGGGYTF
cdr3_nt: TGCGCCAGCAGCCCACTCCCAAACAGGGGGGGAGGCTACACCTTC

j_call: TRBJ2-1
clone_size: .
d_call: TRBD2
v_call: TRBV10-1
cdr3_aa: CASSESTSGVYNEQFF
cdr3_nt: TGCGCCAGCAGTGAGTCGACTAGCGGGGTGTACAATGAGCAGTTCTTC

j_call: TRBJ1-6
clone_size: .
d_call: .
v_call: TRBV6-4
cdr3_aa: CASSLDSYNSPLHF
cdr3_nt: TGTGCCAGCAGCTTAGACTCCTATAATTCACCCCTCCACTTT

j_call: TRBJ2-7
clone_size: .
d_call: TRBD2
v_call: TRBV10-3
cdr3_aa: CAISENSGASGWSEQYF
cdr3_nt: TGTGCCATCAGTGAGAATAGCGGGGCATCAGGCTGGTCCGAGCAGTACTTC

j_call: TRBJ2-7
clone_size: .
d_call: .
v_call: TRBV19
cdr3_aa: CASSMSSYEQYF
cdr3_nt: TGTGCCAGTAGTATGTCGAGCTACGAGCAGTACTTC

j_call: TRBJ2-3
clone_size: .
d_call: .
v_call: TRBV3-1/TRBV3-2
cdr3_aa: CASSPGVATTDTQYF
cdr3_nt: TGTGCCAGCAGCCCCGGGGTTGCTACGACAGATACGCAGTATTTT

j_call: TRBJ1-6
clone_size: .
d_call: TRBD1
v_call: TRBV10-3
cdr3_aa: CAAQGQGNSPLHF
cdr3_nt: TGTGCCGCCCAGGGACAGGGCAATTCACCCCTCCACTTT

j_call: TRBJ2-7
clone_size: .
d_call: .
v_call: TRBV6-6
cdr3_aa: CASGRGYEQYF
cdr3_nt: TGTGCCAGCGGCAGGGGATACGAGCAGTACTTC

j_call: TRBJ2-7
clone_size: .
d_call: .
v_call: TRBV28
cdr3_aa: CASSSPRLRSLYEQYF
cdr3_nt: TGTGCCAGCAGTTCCCCAAGGTTAAGGAGTTTGTACGAGCAGTACTTC

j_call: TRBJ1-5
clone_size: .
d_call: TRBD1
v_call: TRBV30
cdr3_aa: CAWNSGQGNQPQHF
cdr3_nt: TGTGCCTGGAACTCGGGACAGGGAAATCAGCCCCAGCATTTT

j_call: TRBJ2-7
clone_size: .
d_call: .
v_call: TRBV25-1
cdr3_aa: CASRELGRGSEQYF
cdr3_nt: TGTGCCAGCAGAGAATTGGGCAGGGGTTCCGAGCAGTACTTC

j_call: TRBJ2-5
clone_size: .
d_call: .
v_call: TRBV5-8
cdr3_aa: CASSPWGVQETQYF
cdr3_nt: TGTGCCAGCAGCCCATGGGGGGTTCAGGAGACCCAGTACTTC

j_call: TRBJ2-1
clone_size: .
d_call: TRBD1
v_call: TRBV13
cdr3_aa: CASSGGQGPYNEQFF
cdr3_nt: TGTGCCAGCAGCGGCGGACAGGGGCCCTACAATGAGCAGTTCTTC

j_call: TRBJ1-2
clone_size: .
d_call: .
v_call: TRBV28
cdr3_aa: CASSFGGVDYGYTF
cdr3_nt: TGTGCCAGCAGTTTTGGAGGGGTAGACTATGGCTACACCTTC

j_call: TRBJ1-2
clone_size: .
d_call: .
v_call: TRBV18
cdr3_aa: CASSPTYTGRGYYGYTF
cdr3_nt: TGTGCCAGCTCACCAACTTATACAGGGAGGGGTTACTATGGCTACACCTTC

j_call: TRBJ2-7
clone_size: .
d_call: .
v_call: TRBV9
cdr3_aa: CASSVGPGSYEQYF
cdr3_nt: TGTGCCAGCAGCGTAGGTCCGGGTTCCTACGAGCAGTACTTC

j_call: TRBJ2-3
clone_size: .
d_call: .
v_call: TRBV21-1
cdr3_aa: CASSKGSREDTQYF
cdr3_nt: TGTGCCAGCAGCAAAGGTAGCAGGGAAGATACGCAGTATTTT

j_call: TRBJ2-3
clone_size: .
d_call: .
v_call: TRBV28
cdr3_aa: CASSFGTRYRGDTQYF
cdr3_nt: TGTGCCAGCAGTTTCGGGACTAGGTACAGGGGAGATACGCAGTATTTT

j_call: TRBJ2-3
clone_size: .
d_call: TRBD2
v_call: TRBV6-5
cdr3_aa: CASSLLAASTDTQYF
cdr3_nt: TGTGCCAGCAGTTTACTAGCGGCTAGCACAGATACGCAGTATTTT

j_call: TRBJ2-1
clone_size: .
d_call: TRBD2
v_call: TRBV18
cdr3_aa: CASSPQDSGGLSYNEQFF
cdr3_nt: TGTGCCAGCTCACCACAAGATAGCGGGGGTCTTTCCTACAATGAGCAGTTCTTC

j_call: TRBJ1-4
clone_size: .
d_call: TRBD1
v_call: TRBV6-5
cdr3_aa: CASSLDRATNEKLFF
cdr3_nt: TGTGCCAGCAGCCTCGACAGGGCTACTAATGAAAAACTGTTTTTT

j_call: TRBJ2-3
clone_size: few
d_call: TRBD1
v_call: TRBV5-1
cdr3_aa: CASRKTGGTTDTQYF
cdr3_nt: TGCGCCAGCAGGAAAACAGGGGGAACCACAGATACGCAGTATTTT

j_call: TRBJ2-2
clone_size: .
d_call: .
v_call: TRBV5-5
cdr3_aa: CASSWGLNTGELFF
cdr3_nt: TGTGCCAGCAGCTGGGGACTTAACACCGGGGAGCTGTTTTTT

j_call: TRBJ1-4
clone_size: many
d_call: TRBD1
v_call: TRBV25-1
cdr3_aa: CASKGSGQGRNEKLFF
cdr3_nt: TGTGCCAGCAAAGGGTCGGGACAGGGCCGAAATGAAAAACTGTTTTTT

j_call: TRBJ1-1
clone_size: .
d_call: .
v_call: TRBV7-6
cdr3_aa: CASSLVGRALSTEAFF
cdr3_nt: TGTGCCAGCAGCTTAGTGGGCAGAGCATTGAGCACTGAAGCTTTCTTT

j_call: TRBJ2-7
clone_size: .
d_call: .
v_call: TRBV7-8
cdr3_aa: CASIGNYGPSYEQYF
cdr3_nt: TGTGCCAGCATCGGCAATTATGGGCCTTCCTACGAGCAGTACTTC

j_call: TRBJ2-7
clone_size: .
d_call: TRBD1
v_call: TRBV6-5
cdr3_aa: CASSYSHRGRYEQYF
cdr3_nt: TGTGCCAGCAGTTACTCGCACAGGGGGCGTTACGAGCAGTACTTC

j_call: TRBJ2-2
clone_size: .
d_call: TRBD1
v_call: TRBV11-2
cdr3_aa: CASSLDRGTGELFF
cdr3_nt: TGTGCCAGCAGCTTAGACAGGGGGACCGGGGAGCTGTTTTTT

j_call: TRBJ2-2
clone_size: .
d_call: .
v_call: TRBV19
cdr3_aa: CASSIAPVPNTGELFF
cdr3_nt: TGTGCCAGTAGTATAGCCCCGGTCCCGAACACCGGGGAGCTGTTTTTT

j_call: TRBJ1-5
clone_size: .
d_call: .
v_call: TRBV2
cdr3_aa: CASSVKGGDNQPQHF
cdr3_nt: TGTGCCAGCAGTGTCAAAGGAGGTGACAATCAGCCCCAGCATTTT

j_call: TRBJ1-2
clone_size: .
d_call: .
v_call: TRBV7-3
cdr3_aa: CASSLYTGIHYGYTF
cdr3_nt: TGTGCCAGCAGCTTATATACCGGGATTCACTATGGCTACACCTTC

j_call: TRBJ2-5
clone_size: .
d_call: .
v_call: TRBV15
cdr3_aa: CATSRGSGTPQETQYF
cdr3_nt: TGTGCCACCAGCAGAGGATCCGGGACTCCTCAAGAGACCCAGTACTTC

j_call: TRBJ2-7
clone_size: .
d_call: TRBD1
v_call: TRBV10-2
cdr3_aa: CASTSRQGAGEQYF
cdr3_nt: TGCGCCAGCACATCTCGACAGGGGGCAGGCGAGCAGTACTTC

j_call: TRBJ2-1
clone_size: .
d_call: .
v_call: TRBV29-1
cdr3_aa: CSVALVNEQFF
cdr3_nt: TGCAGCGTGGCCCTAGTGAATGAGCAGTTCTTC